This TCR beta chain was found in a study of monozygotic twins with inflammatory bowel disease. Study observations and caveats: Twins with IBD had fewer clonotypes in common with others than healthy twins, particularly during disease activity.

As to this clonotype: Its antigen is unidentified.

From the 5' RACE reads, TCRdb lists one entry per CDR3 protein and no DNA. The table gives approximately 210,000 distinct CDR3 sequences; the top ten clones make up more than 7.5% of it. The CDR3 is made up of 17 amino acids. Germline V gene data show CDR1 as PRHDT and CDR2 as FYEKMQ (reference sequence). The material sequenced was blood. The receptor was isolated from a human donor with ulcerative colitis or Crohn's disease, or a healthy co-twin of an affected twin (not recorded which). This chain links TRBV13 with TRBJ2-1; the TCRdb D gene call, TRBD2, has no DNA to confirm it. The chain's CDR3 is CASSPWRGDYQSGEQFF.